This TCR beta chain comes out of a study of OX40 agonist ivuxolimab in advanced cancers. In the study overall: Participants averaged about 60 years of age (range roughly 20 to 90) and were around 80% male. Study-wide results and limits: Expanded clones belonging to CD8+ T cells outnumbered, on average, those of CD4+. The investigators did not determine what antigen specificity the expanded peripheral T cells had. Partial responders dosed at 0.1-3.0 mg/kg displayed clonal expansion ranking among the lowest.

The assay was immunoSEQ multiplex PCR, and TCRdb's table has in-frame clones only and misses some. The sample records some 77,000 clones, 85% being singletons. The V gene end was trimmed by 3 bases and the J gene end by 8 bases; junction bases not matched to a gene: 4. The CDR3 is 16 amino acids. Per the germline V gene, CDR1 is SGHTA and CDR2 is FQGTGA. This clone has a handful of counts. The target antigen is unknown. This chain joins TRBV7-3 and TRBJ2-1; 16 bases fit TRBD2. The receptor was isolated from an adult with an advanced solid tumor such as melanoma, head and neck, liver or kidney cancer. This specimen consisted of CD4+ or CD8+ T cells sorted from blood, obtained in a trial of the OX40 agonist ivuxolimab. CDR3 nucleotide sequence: TGTGCCAGCAGCTTGGGACTAGCGGGAGGGCTCGATGAGCAGTTCTTC. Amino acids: CASSLGLAGGLDEQFF.